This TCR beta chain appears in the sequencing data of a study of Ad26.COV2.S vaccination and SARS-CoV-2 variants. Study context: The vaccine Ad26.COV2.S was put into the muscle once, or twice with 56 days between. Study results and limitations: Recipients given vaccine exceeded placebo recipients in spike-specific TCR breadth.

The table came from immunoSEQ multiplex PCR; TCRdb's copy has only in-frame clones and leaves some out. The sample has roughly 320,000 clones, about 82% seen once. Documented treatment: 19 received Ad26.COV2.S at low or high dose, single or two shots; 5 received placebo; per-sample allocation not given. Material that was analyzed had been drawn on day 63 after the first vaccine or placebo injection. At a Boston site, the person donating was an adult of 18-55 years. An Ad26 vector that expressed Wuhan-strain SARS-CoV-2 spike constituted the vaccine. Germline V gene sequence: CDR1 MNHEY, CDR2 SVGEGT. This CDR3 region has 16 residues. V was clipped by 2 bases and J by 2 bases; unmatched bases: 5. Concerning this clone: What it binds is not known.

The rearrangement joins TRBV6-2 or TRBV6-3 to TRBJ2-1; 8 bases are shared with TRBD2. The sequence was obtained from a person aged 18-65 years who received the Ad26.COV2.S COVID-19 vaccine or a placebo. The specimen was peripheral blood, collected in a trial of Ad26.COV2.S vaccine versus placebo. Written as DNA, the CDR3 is TGTGCCAGCAGTTACGGCGGGGGGCTAACCTACAATGAGCAGTTCTTC. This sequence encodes CASSYGGGLTYNEQFF.